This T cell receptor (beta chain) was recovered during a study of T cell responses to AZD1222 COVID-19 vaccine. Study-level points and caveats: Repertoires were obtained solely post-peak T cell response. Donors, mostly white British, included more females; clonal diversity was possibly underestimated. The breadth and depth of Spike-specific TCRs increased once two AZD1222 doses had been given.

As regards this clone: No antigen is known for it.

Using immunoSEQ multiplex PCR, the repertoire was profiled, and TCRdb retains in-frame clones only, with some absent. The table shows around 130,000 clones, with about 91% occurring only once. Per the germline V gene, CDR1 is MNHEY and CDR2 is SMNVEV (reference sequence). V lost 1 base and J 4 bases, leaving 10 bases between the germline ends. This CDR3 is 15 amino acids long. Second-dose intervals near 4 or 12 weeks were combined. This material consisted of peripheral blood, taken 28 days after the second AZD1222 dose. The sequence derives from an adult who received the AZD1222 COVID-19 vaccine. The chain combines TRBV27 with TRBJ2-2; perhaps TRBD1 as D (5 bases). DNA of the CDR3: TGTGCCAGCAGTTTATTTTCAGGGCCCACCGGGGAGCTGTTTTTT. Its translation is CASSLFSGPTGELFF.